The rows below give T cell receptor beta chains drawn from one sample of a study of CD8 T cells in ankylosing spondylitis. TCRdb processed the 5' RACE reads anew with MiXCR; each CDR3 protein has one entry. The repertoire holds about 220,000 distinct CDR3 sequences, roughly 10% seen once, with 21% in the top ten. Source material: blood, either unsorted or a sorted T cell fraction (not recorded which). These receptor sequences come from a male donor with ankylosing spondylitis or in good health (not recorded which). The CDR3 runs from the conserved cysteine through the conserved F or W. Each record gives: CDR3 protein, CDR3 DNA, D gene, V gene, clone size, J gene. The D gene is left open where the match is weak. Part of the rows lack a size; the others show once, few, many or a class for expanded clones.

CATIVNNLRDEQYF	TGTGCCACTATCGTTAACAATCTTCGGGACGAGCAGTACTTC	.	TRBV24-1	many	TRBJ2-7
CASSRRSGAVNNSPLHF	TGTGCCAGCAGCCGGCGCTCGGGGGCGGTTAATAATTCACCCCTCCACTTT	.	TRBV4-2	few	TRBJ1-6
CASSLVGGEMEQFF	TGTGCCAGCAGCTTAGTAGGGGGAGAGATGGAGCAGTTCTTC	.	TRBV7-2	few	TRBJ2-1
CASSTQVSGANVLTF	TGTGCCAGCAGCACACAAGTCTCTGGGGCCAACGTCCTGACTTTC	.	TRBV5-5	many	TRBJ2-6
CASSPTRNSYEQYF	TGTGCCAGCAGCCCTACCCGGAACAGCTACGAGCAGTACTTC	.	TRBV7-2	many	TRBJ2-7
CASSFNRGMNTEAFF	TGCGCCAGCAGCTTTAACAGGGGTATGAACACTGAAGCTTTCTTT	TRBD1	TRBV5-1	many	TRBJ1-1
CASRPVGSQINYGYTF	TGTGCCAGCCGCCCCGTGGGTTCGCAGATTAACTATGGCTACACCTTC	.	TRBV12-3/TRBV12-4	many	TRBJ1-2
CASSYTGGTGELFF	TGTGCCAGCAGCTACACGGGGGGCACCGGGGAGCTGTTTTTT	TRBD2	TRBV11-1	.	TRBJ2-2
CASSYDRRSTEASF	TGTGCCAGCAGCTACGACAGGAGATCGACCGAAGCTTCCTTT	.	TRBV5-6	.	TRBJ1-1
CASSPVQGRTGELFF	TGTGCCAGCTCACCAGTCCAGGGACGGACCGGGGAGCTGTTTTTT	.	TRBV18	many	TRBJ2-2
CASSFRGLNTEAFF	TGTGCCAGCAGTTTTCGGGGGCTGAACACTGAAGCTTTCTTT	.	TRBV12-3/TRBV12-4	many	TRBJ1-1
CASSPRSGAGNEQYF	TGCGCCAGCAGTCCTCGGTCCGGGGCTGGTAACGAGCAGTACTTC	.	TRBV5-1	many	TRBJ2-7
CASGQLLNTGELFF	TGTGCCAGCGGGCAGCTACTAAACACCGGGGAGCTGTTTTTT	.	TRBV19	many	TRBJ2-2
CSAQDRGANTGELFF	TGCAGTGCCCAAGACCGGGGGGCGAACACCGGGGAGCTGTTTTTT	TRBD2	TRBV20-1	many	TRBJ2-2
CASSHVTGPNEQFF	TGTGCCAGCAGCCACGTCACGGGGCCCAATGAGCAGTTCTTC	.	TRBV3-1	few	TRBJ2-1
CASREQGMVETQYF	TGCGCCAGCAGGGAACAGGGAATGGTAGAGACCCAGTACTTC	.	TRBV5-1	few	TRBJ2-5
CASSMDREYGYTF	TGTGCCAGCAGCATGGACAGGGAGTATGGCTACACCTTC	TRBD1	TRBV7-2	.	TRBJ1-2
CSVEWGGNTEAFF	TGCAGCGTTGAATGGGGGGGGAACACTGAAGCTTTCTTT	.	TRBV29-1	many	TRBJ1-1
CSARDRDSSYEQYF	TGCAGTGCTAGAGACCGGGACTCCTCCTACGAGCAGTACTTC	.	TRBV20-1	many	TRBJ2-7
CASRSISFDTQYF	TGTGCCAGTAGGAGCATTAGTTTTGATACGCAGTATTTT	.	TRBV19	few	TRBJ2-3
CASSGWTGYNEQFF	TGCGCCAGCAGCGGCTGGACAGGGTACAATGAGCAGTTCTTC	TRBD1	TRBV5-1	many	TRBJ2-1
CAVGGDYGYTF	TGCGCGGTCGGGGGGGACTATGGCTACACCTTC	.	TRBV29-1	.	TRBJ1-2
CASSPGLAGGVDTQYF	TGTGCCAGCAGCCCCGGACTAGCGGGGGGCGTAGATACGCAGTATTTT	TRBD2	TRBV11-3	few	TRBJ2-3
CASSLAAKNTGELFF	TGCGCCAGCAGCTTGGCGGCCAAAAACACCGGGGAGCTGTTTTTT	.	TRBV5-1	few	TRBJ2-2
CASGRGASYEQYF	TGTGCCAGTGGCCGGGGAGCCTCCTACGAGCAGTACTTC	.	TRBV12-3/TRBV12-4	many	TRBJ2-7
CASSLTWEEQYF	TGTGCCAGCAGCTTAACGTGGGAAGAGCAGTACTTC	.	TRBV7-2	.	TRBJ2-7
CASSLAQQNYGYTF	TGCGCCAGCAGCTTGGCCCAACAGAACTATGGCTACACCTTC	.	TRBV5-1	many	TRBJ1-2
CASCQDRRTGVGTGELFF	TGTGCCTCCTGCCAAGATCGGAGAACAGGGGTGGGCACCGGGGAGCTGTTTTTT	.	TRBV3-2	few	TRBJ2-2
CAISVQVGEQYF	TGTGCCATCAGTGTTCAGGTCGGCGAGCAGTACTTC	.	TRBV10-3	many	TRBJ2-7
CASSLKGRSEQYF	TGTGCCAGCAGCCTGAAAGGACGAAGCGAGCAGTACTTC	.	TRBV3-1	.	TRBJ2-7
CASSLNTWGDEQFF	TGTGCCAGCAGCTTAAATACTTGGGGCGATGAGCAGTTCTTC	.	TRBV7-3	few	TRBJ2-1
CASSLAAKDSPLHF	TGTGCCAGCAGCTTAGCCGCGAAGGATTCACCCCTCCACTTT	.	TRBV7-2	.	TRBJ1-6
CASSPPRQGVNEQFF	TGTGCCAGCTCACCACCGAGACAGGGGGTCAATGAGCAGTTCTTC	TRBD1	TRBV18	few	TRBJ2-1
CATSDSPGQGAGELFF	TGTGCCACCAGTGACTCCCCGGGACAGGGGGCCGGGGAGCTGTTTTTT	TRBD1	TRBV24-1	many	TRBJ2-2
CASSPDRGNTEAFF	TGTGCCAGCAGCCCCGACAGGGGGAACACTGAAGCTTTCTTT	TRBD1	TRBV7-9	many	TRBJ1-1
CASSLELGRNTEAFF	TGCGCCAGCAGCTTGGAACTGGGGCGAAACACTGAAGCTTTCTTT	.	TRBV5-1	many	TRBJ1-1
CASNPGQGTEAFF	TGCGCCAGCAACCCGGGACAGGGCACTGAAGCTTTCTTT	TRBD1	TRBV5-1	many	TRBJ1-1
CAWIQYTGELFF	TGTGCCTGGATTCAGTACACCGGGGAGCTGTTTTTT	.	TRBV30	.	TRBJ2-2
CASSFTAPDEQYF	TGTGCCAGCAGTTTTACAGCTCCCGACGAGCAGTACTTC	.	TRBV28	many	TRBJ2-7
CASSDTSYNEQFF	TGTGCCAGCAGCGACACAAGCTACAATGAGCAGTTCTTC	.	TRBV7-2	many	TRBJ2-1